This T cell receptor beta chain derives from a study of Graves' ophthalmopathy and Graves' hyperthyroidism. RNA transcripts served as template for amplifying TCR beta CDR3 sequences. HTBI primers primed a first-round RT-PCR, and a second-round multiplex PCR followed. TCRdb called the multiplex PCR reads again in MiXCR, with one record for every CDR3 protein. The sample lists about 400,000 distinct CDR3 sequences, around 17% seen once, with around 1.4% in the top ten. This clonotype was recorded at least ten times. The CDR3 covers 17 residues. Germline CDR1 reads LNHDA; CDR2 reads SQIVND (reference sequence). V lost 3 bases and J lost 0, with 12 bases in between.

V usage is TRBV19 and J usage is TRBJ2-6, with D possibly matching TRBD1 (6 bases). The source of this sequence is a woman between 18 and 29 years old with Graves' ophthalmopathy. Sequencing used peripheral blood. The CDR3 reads CASSILTGFSGANVLTF. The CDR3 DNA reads TGTGCCAGTAGTATCCTTACAGGGTTCTCTGGGGCCAACGTCCTGACTTTC.